Each of the 22 T cell receptor beta chains below was sequenced from the same sample in a study of cytomegalovirus exposure and HLA in healthy donors. Primers: 60 Vbeta forward and 13 Jbeta reverse. Sequencing used immunoSEQ multiplex PCR; TCRdb keeps in-frame clones, though not all of them. In the table there are under 150,000 clones, roughly a tenth of which are singletons. Sequencing was carried out using PBMCs. The receptors originated from a male donor in good health and CMV-seronegative.

The chain couples TRBV20-1 to TRBJ2-7; no clear D. The germline gives CDR1 DFQATT, CDR2 SNEGSKA (reference sequence). V was trimmed by 1 base and J by 3 bases, leaving 4 bases between them. This CDR3 spans 11 amino acids. CDR3 sequence: CSARGVYEQYF. The CDR3 bases are TGCAGTGCTAGAGGAGTCTACGAGCAGTACTTC.

V is TRBV28 and J is TRBJ2-7, with TRBD1 matching over 9 bases. Germline assignment: CDR1 MDHEN and CDR2 SYDVKM. The CDR3 totals 16 residues. V was pared by 4 bases and J by 4 bases, with 11 bases of the junction left unmatched. CDR3 protein: CASSYIPGQGGYEQYF. The CDR3 DNA reads TGTGCCAGCAGTTATATTCCGGGACAGGGTGGGTACGAGCAGTACTTC.

This clone occurred a few times. V gene TRBV7-9 combines with J gene TRBJ2-2, with 12 bases matching TRBD1. V shed 4 bases and J 6 bases; nucleotides not matched to a gene: 0. Germline V gene sequence: CDR1 SEHNR, CDR2 FQNEAQ (reference sequence). The CDR3 has 14 residues. This CDR3 is CASSWDRGPGELFF. The CDR3 DNA follows: TGTGCCAGCAGCTGGGACAGGGGGCCCGGGGAGCTGTTTTTT.

In its sample, this clone was seen a few times. This sequence joins TRBV21-1 and TRBJ1-1; the DNA was not compared with TRBD1, the D call given in the table. TRBV21-1 corresponds to a pseudogene. This CDR3 region has 15 residues. The CDR3: CASNLTGSMNTEAFF. For the CDR3, the DNA is TGTGCCAGCAACTTGACAGGGTCCATGAACACTGAAGCTTTCTTT.

This clone was seen a handful of times. The chain couples TRBV6-1 to TRBJ2-3, with 12 nucleotides matching TRBD2. The CDR3 loop spans 16 amino acids. Germline trimming cut 3 bases from V and 6 bases from J; bases unmatched to any gene: 7. Germline values: CDR1 MNHNS, CDR2 SASEGT. CDR3 in DNA: TGTGCCAGCAGTGAGCTAGCGGGGGGGCTAGGGGATACGCAGTATTTT. Its translation is CASSELAGGLGDTQYF.

V is TRBV2 and J is TRBJ1-4; TRBD1 agrees at 8 bases. CDR1 and CDR2 from the germline V gene are SNHLY and FYNNEI. The CDR3 consists of 14 residues. Trimming removed 5 bases from V and 6 bases from J; junction bases left unmatched: 5. CDR3 DNA sequence: TGTGCCAGCAGTTCGCAGGGGGCGGATGAAAAACTGTTTTTT. This codes for CASSSQGADEKLFF.

This clone appeared a few times. The genes are TRBV4-1 and TRBJ1-1, with D unresolved. CDR3 length: 13 residues. The V end was cut by 6 bases, the J end by 2 bases, with 10 bases between. Per germline, CDR1 MGHRA and CDR2 YSYEKL. The CDR3 here is CASRWTGNTEAFF. DNA of the CDR3: TGCGCCAGCAGATGGACGGGAAACACTGAAGCTTTCTTT.

The chain uses TRBV28 and TRBJ2-7, with 10 bases aligning to TRBD1. The CDR3 sequence is 13 residues long. Germline V lookup: CDR1 MDHEN, CDR2 SYDVKM. J gave up 0 bases and V 10 bases, and 3 bases lay outside the gene matches. The CDR3 sequence is CATGTGVSYEQYF. The CDR3 DNA is TGTGCCACTGGGACAGGGGTCTCCTACGAGCAGTACTTC. Full variable domain (rest looked up from reference TRBV28 and TRBJ2-7): DVKVTQSSRYLVKRTGEKVFLECVQDMDHENMFWYRQDPGLGLRLIYFSYDVKMKEKGDIPEGYSVSREKKERFSLILESASTNQTSMYLCATGTGVSYEQYFGPGTRLTVT.

This clone was found a few times. This chain connects TRBV4-3 to TRBJ2-1; no clear D gene. The germline gives CDR1 LGHNA, CDR2 YSLEER. Trimming removed 2 bases from V and 0 bases from J, with 14 bases in between. The CDR3 contains 17 residues. The CDR3 nucleotides read TGCGCCAGCAGCCAACGTCTAATCGCGGCCTCCTACAATGAGCAGTTCTTC. It codes for CASSQRLIAASYNEQFF.

The rearrangement links TRBV5-1 to TRBJ2-7, with TRBD1 identical over 9 bases. The CDR3 contains 13 residues. Per the germline V gene, CDR1 is SGHRS and CDR2 is YFSETQ. V gave up 7 bases and J gave up 2 bases; unmatched junction bases: 4. DNA of the CDR3: TGCGCCAGCTCCGGGACAGGGCCCTACGAGCAGTACTTC. It yields the protein CASSGTGPYEQYF.

In this sample, this clone turned up a few times. The V call is TRBV7-9, the J call TRBJ2-1; the D gene is possibly TRBD2 (6 bases). The CDR3 covers 13 residues. The V end lost 4 bases, the J end lost 9 bases, and 13 bases lay between the germline ends. Germline V gives CDR1 SEHNR, CDR2 FQNEAQ (reference sequence). In DNA form, the CDR3 reads TGTGCCAGCAGCTCCCAAGCGGGCAGTGAGCAGTTCTTC. Protein sequence: CASSSQAGSEQFF.

This clone turned up a few times. The V and J genes are TRBV7-8 and TRBJ1-2; the D is unclear. From germline, CDR1 is SGHVS and CDR2 FQNEAQ. V shed 5 bases and J shed 7 bases, with 17 bases lying between them. The CDR3 spans 14 residues. CDR3 sequence reads: CASSPPRQDLGYTF. In nucleotides, the CDR3 is TGTGCCAGCAGCCCTCCCCGGCAGGATCTTGGCTACACCTTC.

V and J are TRBV2 and TRBJ2-3; no reliable D call. This CDR3 is 12 amino acids long. CDR1 and CDR2 from the germline V gene are SNHLY and FYNNEI. V shed 7 bases and J shed 1 base, with 6 bases lying between them. CDR3 in amino acids: CASKFGTDTQYF. As DNA, the CDR3 is TGTGCCAGCAAATTCGGCACAGATACGCAGTATTTT.

The chain joins TRBV5-6 to TRBJ2-1, with D possibly being TRBD2 (7 bases). Germline V gene data show CDR1 as SGHDT and CDR2 as YYEEEE. The V end was cut by 2 bases, the J end by 2 bases, with 14 bases between. The CDR3 loop spans 16 amino acids. DNA of the CDR3: TGTGCCAGCAGCTTAAATATGGGGGGGCCCTACAATGAGCAGTTCTTC. Encoded protein: CASSLNMGGPYNEQFF.

In regard to this clone: Its ends do not fully match the called genes, so a read error is possible. The rearrangement links TRBV7-2 to TRBJ2-7; D remains ambiguous. CDR3 length: 14 residues. Germline V lookup: CDR1 SGHTA, CDR2 FQGNSA. The CDR3 DNA reads TGTGCCAACAGCTTAGTATGGAGATCCTACGAGCAGTACTTC. Protein sequence: CANSLVWRSYEQYF.

This chain links TRBV6-6 with TRBJ1-2; 7 positions agree with TRBD1. CDR3 length: 16 amino acids. CDR1 and CDR2 from the germline V gene are MNHNY and SVGAGI (reference sequence). Trimming cost V 0 bases and J 3 bases; bases outside gene matches: 7. The CDR3 nucleotides are TGTGCCAGCAGTTACTCTTTCCAGGGGGATGACTATGGCTACACCTTC. Protein: CASSYSFQGDDYGYTF.

This clone was seen only a few times. The V gene is TRBV6-1, the J gene TRBJ2-1; 9 bases align to TRBD1. After removal of 6 bases from V and 4 bases from J, the junction contained 4 bases not matched to a gene. The germline gives CDR1 MNHNS, CDR2 SASEGT. This CDR3 has 14 residues. The CDR3 DNA reads TGTGCCAGCAGCGACAGGGGGTTGTACAATGAGCAGTTCTTC. It is translated as CASSDRGLYNEQFF.

This clone was detected a few times. The chain carries TRBV10-3 and TRBJ2-1; 9 bases fit TRBD2. Trimming cost V 11 bases and J 8 bases; bases outside gene matches: 13. Germline CDR1 and CDR2: ENHRY and SYGVKD. The length of the CDR3 is 14 residues. CDR3: CASTPSGNIDEQFF. The CDR3 DNA reads TGTGCCTCAACTCCTAGCGGGAATATCGATGAGCAGTTCTTC.

The V call is TRBV28, the J call TRBJ2-7; 7 bases agree with TRBD2. The length of the CDR3 is 13 residues. The germline CDR1 and CDR2 sequences are MDHEN and SYDVKM. J gave up 5 bases and V 2 bases, and 3 bases lay outside the gene matches. The CDR3 DNA follows: TGTGCCAGCAGTTTACCGGGGGGAAACGAGCAGTACTTC. Translation: CASSLPGGNEQYF.

This chain joins TRBV7-9 and TRBJ2-1; 8 positions match TRBD2. The CDR3 extends over 16 amino acids. The germline V gene has CDR1 SEHNR and CDR2 FQNEAQ (reference sequence). The V and J ends lost 3 bases and 4 bases, in that order; junction bases with no gene match: 8. Here the CDR3 reads CASSFYAGGLYNEQFF. The CDR3 nucleotides read TGTGCCAGCAGCTTTTATGCGGGGGGTCTATACAATGAGCAGTTCTTC.

The table lists this clone with a few counts. The chain has TRBV2 and TRBJ1-4, with TRBD1 as a possible D gene (5 bases). In germline, CDR1 is SNHLY, CDR2 FYNNEI. Deletions cut 7 bases from V and 14 bases from J, with 14 bases between. This CDR3 comprises 11 residues. Here the CDR3 DNA reads TGTGCCAGCATGACGACAGTCGGCCTGTTTTTT. It encodes CASMTTVGLFF.

The sample holds a few counts of this clone. The chain uses TRBV13 and TRBJ2-6, with 8 bases identical to TRBD1. Unmatched junction bases numbered 13, after V lost 8 bases and J lost 4 bases. This CDR3 comprises 17 residues. Germline CDR1 and CDR2: PRHDT and FYEKMQ (reference sequence). CDR3 coding DNA: TGTGCCAGCCTCTCCCTGCAGGGGGCTCCCGGGGCCAACGTCCTGACTTTC. It codes for CASLSLQGAPGANVLTF. Full variable domain (rest looked up from reference TRBV13 and TRBJ2-6): AAGVIQSPRHLIKEKRETATLKCYPIPRHDTVYWYQQGPGQDPQFLISFYEKMQSDKGSIPDRFSAQQFSDYHSELNMSSLELGDSALYFCASLSLQGAPGANVLTFGAGSRLTVL.